This section outlines one T cell receptor (beta chain) sequence together with its context. The antigen is undetermined. The data were obtained in a study of cytomegalovirus exposure and HLA in healthy donors. Study results and limitations: Links to common viral pathogens appeared, in a later analysis, for several of the most significant clusters.

With 60 Vbeta and 13 Jbeta primers, the PCR was carried out. Assay used: immunoSEQ multiplex PCR; TCRdb lists only in-frame clones, some missing. The sample has some 120,000 clones; over 80% are singletons. Sequencing was carried out using PBMCs. The receptor comes from a young man in good health and CMV-seropositive.

The DNA for the CDR3 is TGTGCCAGCAGACCCGACCCCGCGGGTACTGAAGCTTTCTTT. The encoded protein is CASRPDPAGTEAFF. V gene TRBV14 combines with J gene TRBJ1-1; no definite D call. Trimming left V 6 bases short and J 5 bases short, with 16 bases between. This CDR3 spans 14 amino acids. Germline CDR1 is SGHDN and CDR2 is FVKESK.